This section outlines one T cell receptor (beta chain) sequence together with its context. Some clones are missing from TCRdb's copy, which holds only in-frame ones; the method was immunoSEQ multiplex PCR. Counted here are approximately 250,000 clones, about four fifths occurring once; the ten biggest clones make up roughly 4%. The sample comes from a study of blood T cell repertoires in COVID-19. On the study more broadly: COVID-19 samples from acute and convalescent phases originated in the United States, Italy and Spain. Nucleic acid was either cDNA or gDNA, and it came from T cells, B-cell-depleted T cells, or PBMCs.

The CDR3 sequence is 14 residues long. Germline trimming cut 6 bases from V and 6 bases from J; bases unmatched to any gene: 6. CDR1 is LNHDA and CDR2 is SQIVND in the germline V gene (reference sequence). The receptor comes from a man aged 45-65 years with acute or convalescent COVID-19. The V call is TRBV19, the J call TRBJ1-3, with 9 bases that match TRBD1. Sequencing input: peripheral blood. CDR3 nucleotides: TGTGCCAGTAGCAAGCGGGACAGGGAAAACACCATATATTTT. Translating it yields CASSKRDRENTIYF. Looking up the rest from reference TRBV19 and TRBJ1-3 gives the full variable domain: DGGITQSPKYLFRKEGQNVTLSCEQNLNHDAMYWYRQDPGQGLRLIYYSQIVNDFQKGDIAEGYSVSREKKESFPLTVTSAQKNPTAFYLCASSKRDRENTIYFGEGSWLTVV.